This T cell receptor beta chain was sequenced for a study of shared clonotypes between healthy human individuals. Germline loops: CDR1 MGHDK, CDR2 SYGVNS. The junction had 8 bases not matched to a gene; V was cut back by 6 bases and J by 5 bases. This CDR3 contains 15 residues. Clones were read by immunoSEQ multiplex PCR, and TCRdb kept only the in-frame ones, dropping some. Here the sample spans 2 million to 2.5 million clones, approximately 95% being singletons. What was sequenced was naive CD4+ T cells from PBMCs. Subset in this sample: CD45RA+ positively selected. The sequence was obtained from a man aged 18-30 years in good health. Some clones in this sample may be carry-over from other donors' samples. V is TRBV25-1 and J is TRBJ2-1, with 9 bases aligning to TRBD2. This chain's CDR3 is CASRGREGRDNEQFF. DNA for the CDR3: TGTGCCAGCAGAGGGCGGGAGGGCCGGGACAATGAGCAGTTCTTC. Full variable domain (remainder filled in from reference TRBV25-1 and TRBJ2-1): EADIYQTPRYLVIGTGKKITLECSQTMGHDKMYWYQQDPGMELHLIHYSYGVNSTEKGDLSSESTVSRIRTEHFPLTLESARPSHTSQYLCASRGREGRDNEQFFGPGTRLTVL.